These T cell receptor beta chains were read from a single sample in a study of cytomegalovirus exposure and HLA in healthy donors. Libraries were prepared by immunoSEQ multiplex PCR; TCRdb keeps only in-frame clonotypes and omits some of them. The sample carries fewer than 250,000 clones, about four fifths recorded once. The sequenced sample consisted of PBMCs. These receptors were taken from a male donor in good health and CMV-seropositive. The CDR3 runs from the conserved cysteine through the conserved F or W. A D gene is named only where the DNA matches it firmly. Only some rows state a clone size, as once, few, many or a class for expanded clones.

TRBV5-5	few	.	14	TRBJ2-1	CASSFYPGSNEQFF	TGTGCCAGCAGCTTTTACCCAGGGTCCAATGAGCAGTTCTTC
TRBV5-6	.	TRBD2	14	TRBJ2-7	CASSSGGSPYEQYF	TGTGCCAGCAGCTCGGGCGGGAGCCCCTACGAGCAGTACTTC
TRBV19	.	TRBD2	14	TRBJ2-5	CASSPSGGQETQYF	TGTGCCAGTAGTCCTAGCGGGGGGCAAGAGACCCAGTACTTC
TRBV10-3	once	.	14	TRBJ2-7	CAIGRTQDSYEQYF	TGTGCCATCGGCCGGACACAAGACTCCTACGAGCAGTACTTC
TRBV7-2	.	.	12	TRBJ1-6	CASSPYNSPLHF	TGTGCCAGCAGCCCTTATAATTCACCCCTCCACTTT
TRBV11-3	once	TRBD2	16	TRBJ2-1	CASSLEGLAEVNEQFF	TGTGCCAGCAGCTTAGAAGGTCTAGCGGAGGTCAATGAGCAGTTCTTC
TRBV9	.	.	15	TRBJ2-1	CASSPPDYAPNEQFF	TGTGCCAGCAGCCCGCCGGACTATGCCCCCAATGAGCAGTTCTTC
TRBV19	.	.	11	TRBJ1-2	CASSTGNGYTF	TGTGCCAGTAGTACAGGGAATGGCTACACCTTC
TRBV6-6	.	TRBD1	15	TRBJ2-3	CASNPGQGRTDTQYF	TGTGCCAGCAACCCGGGACAGGGACGCACAGATACGCAGTATTTT
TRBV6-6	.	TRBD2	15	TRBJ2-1	CASSPLAGGDNEQFF	TGTGCCAGCAGTCCTCTAGCGGGGGGAGACAATGAGCAGTTCTTC
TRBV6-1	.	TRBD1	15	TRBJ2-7	CASSQTDRTSYEQYF	TGTGCCAGCAGCCAAACGGACAGGACTTCCTACGAGCAGTACTTC
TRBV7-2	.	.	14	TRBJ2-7	CASSSTRGSYEQYF	TGTGCCAGCAGCTCCACCCGCGGTTCCTACGAGCAGTACTTC
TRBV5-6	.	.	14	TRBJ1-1	CASSFGTFNTEAFF	TGTGCCAGCAGCTTCGGGACTTTTAACACTGAAGCTTTCTTT
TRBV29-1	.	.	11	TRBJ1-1	CSLTQGTEAFF	TGCAGCCTAACCCAGGGGACTGAAGCTTTCTTT
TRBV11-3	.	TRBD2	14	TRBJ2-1	CASSLGGSYNEQFF	TGTGCCAGCAGCTTGGGAGGGTCCTACAATGAGCAGTTCTTC
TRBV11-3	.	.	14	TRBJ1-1	CASSKRGKASEAFF	TGTGCCAGCAGCAAAAGGGGGAAGGCCTCTGAAGCTTTCTTT
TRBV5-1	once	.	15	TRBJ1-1	CASGGEGRRNTEAFF	TGCGCCAGCGGGGGGGAGGGTAGAAGGAACACTGAAGCTTTCTTT
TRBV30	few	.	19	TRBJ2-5	CAWSVGTGRASGMGETQYF	TGTGCCTGGAGTGTGGGGACAGGGCGGGCTAGCGGGATGGGTGAGACCCAGTACTTC
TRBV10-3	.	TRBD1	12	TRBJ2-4	CAISEDRARAYF	TGTGCCATCAGTGAAGACAGGGCTCGGGCGTACTTC
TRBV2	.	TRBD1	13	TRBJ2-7	CASMIAGGYEQYF	TGTGCCAGCATGATTGCAGGGGGCTACGAGCAGTACTTC
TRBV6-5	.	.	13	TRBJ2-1	CASSYDGAGEQFF	TGTGCCAGCAGTTACGATGGGGCCGGTGAGCAGTTCTTC
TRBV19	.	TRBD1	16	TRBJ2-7	CASTTSGQGAGLEQYF	TGTGCCAGTACCACATCCGGACAGGGGGCAGGGCTCGAGCAGTACTTC
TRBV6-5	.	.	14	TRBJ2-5	CASSYSLGGETQYF	TGTGCCAGCAGTTACTCGTTGGGGGGAGAGACCCAGTACTTC
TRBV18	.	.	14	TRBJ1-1	CASSPSRSNTEAFF	TGTGCCAGCTCACCGTCCCGGAGCAACACTGAAGCTTTCTTT
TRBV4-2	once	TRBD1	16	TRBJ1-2	CASSQATGQGFYGYTF	TGTGCCAGCAGCCAGGCCACGGGACAGGGATTTTATGGCTACACCTTC